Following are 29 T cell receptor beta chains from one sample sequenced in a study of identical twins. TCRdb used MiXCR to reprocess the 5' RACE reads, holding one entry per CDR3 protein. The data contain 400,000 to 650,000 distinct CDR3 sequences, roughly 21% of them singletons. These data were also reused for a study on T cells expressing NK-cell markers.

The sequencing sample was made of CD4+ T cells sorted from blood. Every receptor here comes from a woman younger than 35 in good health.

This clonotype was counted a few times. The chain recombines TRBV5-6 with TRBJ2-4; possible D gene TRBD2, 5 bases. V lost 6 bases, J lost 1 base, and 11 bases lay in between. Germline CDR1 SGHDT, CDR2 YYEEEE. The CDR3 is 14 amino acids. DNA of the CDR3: TGTGCCAGCACCTTCGGGGTGGCCAAAAACATTCAGTACTTC. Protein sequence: CASTFGVAKNIQYF.

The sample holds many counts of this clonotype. In DNA, the CDR3 is TGTGCCAGCAGCCAAGATCTAGGCCGAGGGGGAGCCTACGAGCAGTACTTC. Amino acids: CASSQDLGRGGAYEQYF. The rearrangement links TRBV4-2 to TRBJ2-7; a possible D gene is TRBD1 (6 bases). V was pared by 0 bases and J by 2 bases, with 17 bases between. Germline lookup yields CDR1 LGHNA and CDR2 YNFKEQ. The CDR3 sequence is 17 residues long.

The CDR3 DNA reads TGTGCCAGCAGCCAAGAACGGGGGGCGCAGTATTTT. The encoded protein is CASSQERGAQYF. The V and J genes are TRBV3-1 and TRBJ2-3, with 7 bases fitting TRBD2. CDR1 and CDR2 from the germline V gene are LGHDT and YNNKEL (reference sequence). The CDR3 extends over 12 amino acids. J gave up 10 bases and V 0 bases, and 1 base lay outside the gene matches.

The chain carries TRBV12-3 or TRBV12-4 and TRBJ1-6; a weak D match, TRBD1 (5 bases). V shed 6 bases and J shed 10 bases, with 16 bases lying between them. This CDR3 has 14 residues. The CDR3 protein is CASRLGTSESPLHF. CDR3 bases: TGTGCCAGCAGGCTGGGGACTTCGGAGTCACCCCTCCACTTT.

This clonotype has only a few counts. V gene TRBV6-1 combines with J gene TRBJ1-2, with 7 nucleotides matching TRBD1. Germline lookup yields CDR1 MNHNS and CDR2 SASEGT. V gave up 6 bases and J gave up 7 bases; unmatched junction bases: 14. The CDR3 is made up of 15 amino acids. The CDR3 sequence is CASRFATTGIGGYTF. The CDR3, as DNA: TGTGCCAGCAGATTCGCGACGACAGGGATAGGTGGCTACACCTTC.

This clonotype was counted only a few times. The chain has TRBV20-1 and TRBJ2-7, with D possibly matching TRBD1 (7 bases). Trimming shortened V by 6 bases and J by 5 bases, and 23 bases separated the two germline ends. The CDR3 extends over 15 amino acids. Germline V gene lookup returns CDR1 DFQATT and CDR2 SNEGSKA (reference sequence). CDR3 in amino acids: CSAGGGVRGSHEQYF. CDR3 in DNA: TGCAGTGCGGGGGGAGGTGTCAGGGGGTCCCACGAGCAGTACTTC.

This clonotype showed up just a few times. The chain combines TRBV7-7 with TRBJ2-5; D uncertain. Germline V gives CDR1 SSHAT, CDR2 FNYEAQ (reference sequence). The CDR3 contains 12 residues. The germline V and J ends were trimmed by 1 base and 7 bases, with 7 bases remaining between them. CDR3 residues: CASSLGVGTQYF. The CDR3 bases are TGTGCCAGCAGCTTAGGTGTGGGGACCCAGTACTTC.

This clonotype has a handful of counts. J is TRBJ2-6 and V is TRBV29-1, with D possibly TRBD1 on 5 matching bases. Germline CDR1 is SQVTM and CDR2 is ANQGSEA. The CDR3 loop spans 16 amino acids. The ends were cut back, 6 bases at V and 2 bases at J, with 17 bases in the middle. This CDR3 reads CSVCPGLEPGANVLTF. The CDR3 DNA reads TGCAGCGTCTGCCCAGGGCTAGAACCTGGGGCCAACGTCCTGACTTTC. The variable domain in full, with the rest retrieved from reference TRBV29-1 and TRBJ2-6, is SAVISQKPSRDICQRGTSLTIQCQVDSQVTMMFWYRQQPGQSLTLIATANQGSEATYESGFVIDKFPISRPNLTFSTLTVSNMSPEDSSIYLCSVCPGLEPGANVLTFGAGSRLTVL.

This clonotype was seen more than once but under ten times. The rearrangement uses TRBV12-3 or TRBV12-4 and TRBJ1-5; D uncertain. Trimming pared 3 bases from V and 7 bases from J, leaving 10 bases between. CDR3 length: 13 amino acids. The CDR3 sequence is CASSFKEEQPQHF. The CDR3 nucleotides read TGTGCCAGCAGTTTTAAAGAGGAGCAGCCCCAGCATTTT.

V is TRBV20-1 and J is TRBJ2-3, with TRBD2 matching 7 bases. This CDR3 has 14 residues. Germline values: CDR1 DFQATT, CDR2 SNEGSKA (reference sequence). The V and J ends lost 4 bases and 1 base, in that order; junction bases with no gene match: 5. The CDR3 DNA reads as TGCAGTGCTATTTTCCGGGGGGGCACAGATACGCAGTATTTT. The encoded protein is CSAIFRGGTDTQYF.

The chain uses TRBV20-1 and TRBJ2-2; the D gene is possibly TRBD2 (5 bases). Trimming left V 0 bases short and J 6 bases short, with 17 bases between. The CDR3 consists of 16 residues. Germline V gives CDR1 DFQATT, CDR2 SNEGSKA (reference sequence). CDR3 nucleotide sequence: TGCAGTGCTAGAGATAACCGGGAACGAGCTTCCGGGGAGCTGTTTTTT. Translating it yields CSARDNRERASGELFF.

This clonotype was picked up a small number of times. This chain's CDR3 is CASSFGRGSEAFF. CDR3 sequence (DNA): TGTGCCAGCAGTTTTGGGAGGGGATCTGAAGCTTTCTTT. The V call is TRBV12-3 or TRBV12-4, the J call TRBJ1-1; the D gene is possibly TRBD1 (5 bases). There are 13 residues in the CDR3. Trimming removed 3 bases from V and 6 bases from J, with 11 bases in between.

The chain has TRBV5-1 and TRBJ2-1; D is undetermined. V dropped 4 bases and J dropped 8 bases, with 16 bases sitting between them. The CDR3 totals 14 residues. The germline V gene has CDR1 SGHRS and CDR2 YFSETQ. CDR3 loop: CASSPNFIIDEQFF. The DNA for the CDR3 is TGCGCCAGCAGCCCCAACTTTATTATCGATGAGCAGTTCTTC.

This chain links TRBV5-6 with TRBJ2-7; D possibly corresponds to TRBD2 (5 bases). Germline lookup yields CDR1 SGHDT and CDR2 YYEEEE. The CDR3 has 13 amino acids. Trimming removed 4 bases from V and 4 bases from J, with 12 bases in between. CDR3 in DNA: TGTGCCAGCAGCCACGGACTCCCTTACGAGCAGTACTTC. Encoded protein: CASSHGLPYEQYF.

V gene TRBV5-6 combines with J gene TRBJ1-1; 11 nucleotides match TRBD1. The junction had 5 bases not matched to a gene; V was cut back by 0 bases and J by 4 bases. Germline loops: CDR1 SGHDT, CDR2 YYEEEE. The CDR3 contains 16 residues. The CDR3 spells CASSLAGGTGGTEAFF. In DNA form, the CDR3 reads TGTGCCAGCAGCTTGGCCGGTGGGACAGGGGGCACTGAAGCTTTCTTT.

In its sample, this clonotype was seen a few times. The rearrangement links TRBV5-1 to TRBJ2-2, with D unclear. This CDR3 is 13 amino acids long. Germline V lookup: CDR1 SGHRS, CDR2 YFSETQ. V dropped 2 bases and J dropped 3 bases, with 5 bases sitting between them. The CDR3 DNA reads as TGCGCCAGCAGCTTCGGAGACACCGGGGAGCTGTTTTTT. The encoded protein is CASSFGDTGELFF.

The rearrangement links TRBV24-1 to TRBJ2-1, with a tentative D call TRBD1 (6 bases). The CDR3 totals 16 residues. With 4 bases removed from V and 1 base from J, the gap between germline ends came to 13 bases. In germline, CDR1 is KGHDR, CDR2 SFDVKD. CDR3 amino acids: CATSDATRGSYNEQFF. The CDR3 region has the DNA TGTGCCACCAGTGACGCCACCAGGGGATCCTACAATGAGCAGTTCTTC.

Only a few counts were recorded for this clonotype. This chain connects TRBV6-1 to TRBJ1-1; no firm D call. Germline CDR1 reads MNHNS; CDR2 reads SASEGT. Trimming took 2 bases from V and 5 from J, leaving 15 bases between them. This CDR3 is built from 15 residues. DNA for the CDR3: TGTGCCAGCAGTGAAATGACTTTAGGTCGGACTGAAGCTTTCTTT. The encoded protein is CASSEMTLGRTEAFF.

This chain's CDR3 is CASSSRTGTSGGARNEQFF. The CDR3 bases are TGTGCCAGCAGCTCCCGTACGGGGACTAGCGGGGGGGCCCGCAATGAGCAGTTCTTC. The chain carries TRBV11-2 and TRBJ2-1; 16 nucleotides agree with TRBD2. With V trimmed by 4 bases and J by 6 bases, 12 bases remained unmatched. Germline V gene data show CDR1 as SGHAT and CDR2 as FQNNGV. The CDR3 is 19 amino acids.

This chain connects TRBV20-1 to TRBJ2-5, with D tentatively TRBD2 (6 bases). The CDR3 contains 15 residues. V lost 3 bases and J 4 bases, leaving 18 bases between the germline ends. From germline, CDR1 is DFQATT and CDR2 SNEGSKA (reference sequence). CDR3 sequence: CSASILAGIGETQYF. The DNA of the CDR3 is TGCAGTGCTAGTATCCTGGCGGGAATCGGAGAGACCCAGTACTTC.

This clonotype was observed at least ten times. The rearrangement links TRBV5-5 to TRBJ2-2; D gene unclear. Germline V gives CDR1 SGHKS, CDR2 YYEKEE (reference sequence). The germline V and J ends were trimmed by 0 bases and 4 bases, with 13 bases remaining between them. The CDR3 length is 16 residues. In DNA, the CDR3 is TGTGCCAGCAGCTTGGCTCTGGGAATTCTCACCGGGGAGCTGTTTTTT. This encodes CASSLALGILTGELFF.

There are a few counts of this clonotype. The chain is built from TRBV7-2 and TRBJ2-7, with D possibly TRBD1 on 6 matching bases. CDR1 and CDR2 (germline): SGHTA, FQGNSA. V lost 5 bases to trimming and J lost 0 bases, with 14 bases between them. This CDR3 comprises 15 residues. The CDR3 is CASSAQGSRSYEQYF. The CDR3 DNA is TGTGCCAGCAGCGCACAGGGCTCTCGCTCCTACGAGCAGTACTTC.

The chain's CDR3 is CASSFRQGISSKLIAKNIQYF. Here the CDR3 DNA reads TGCGCCAGCAGCTTTCGTCAGGGAATAAGCTCTAAGTTGATCGCCAAAAACATTCAGTACTTC. V is TRBV5-1 and J is TRBJ2-4, with D possibly being TRBD1 (5 bases). The CDR3 consists of 21 residues. Trimming stripped 2 bases from V and 1 base from J, with 28 bases between. Germline CDR1 reads SGHRS; CDR2 reads YFSETQ.

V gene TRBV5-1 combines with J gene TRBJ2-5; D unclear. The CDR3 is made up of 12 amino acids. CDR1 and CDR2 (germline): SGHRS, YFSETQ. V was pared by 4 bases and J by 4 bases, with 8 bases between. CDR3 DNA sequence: TGCGCCAGCAGCCTTAGCTTAGAGACCCAGTACTTC. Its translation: CASSLSLETQYF.

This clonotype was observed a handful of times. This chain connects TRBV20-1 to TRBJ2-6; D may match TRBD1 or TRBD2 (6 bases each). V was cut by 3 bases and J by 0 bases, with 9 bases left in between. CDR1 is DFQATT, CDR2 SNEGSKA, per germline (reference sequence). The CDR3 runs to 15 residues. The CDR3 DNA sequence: TGCAGTGCTAGCGGGGGCCTCTCTGGGGCCAACGTCCTGACTTTC. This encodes CSASGGLSGANVLTF.

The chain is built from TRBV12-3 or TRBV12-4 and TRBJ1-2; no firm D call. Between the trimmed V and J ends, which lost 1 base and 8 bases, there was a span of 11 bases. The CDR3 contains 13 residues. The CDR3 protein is CASSLVEGTGYTF. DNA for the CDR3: TGTGCCAGCAGTTTAGTAGAGGGTACGGGCTACACCTTC.

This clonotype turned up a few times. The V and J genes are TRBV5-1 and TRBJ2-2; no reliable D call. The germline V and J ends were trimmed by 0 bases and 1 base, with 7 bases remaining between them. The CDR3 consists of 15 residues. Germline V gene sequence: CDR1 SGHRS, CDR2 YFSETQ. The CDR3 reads CASSLGPENTGELFF. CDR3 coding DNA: TGCGCCAGCAGCTTGGGACCCGAGAACACCGGGGAGCTGTTTTTT.

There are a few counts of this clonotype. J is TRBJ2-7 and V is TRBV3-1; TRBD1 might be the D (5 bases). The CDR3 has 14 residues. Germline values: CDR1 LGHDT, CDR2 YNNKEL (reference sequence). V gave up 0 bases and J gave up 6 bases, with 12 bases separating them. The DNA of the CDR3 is TGTGCCAGCAGCCAAGAGGTCGGAACAGGCGAGCAGTACTTC. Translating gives CASSQEVGTGEQYF.

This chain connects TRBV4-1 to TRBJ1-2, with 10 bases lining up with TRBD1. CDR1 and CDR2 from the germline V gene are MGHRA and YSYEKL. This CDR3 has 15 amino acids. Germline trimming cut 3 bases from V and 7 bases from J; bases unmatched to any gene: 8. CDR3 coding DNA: TGCGCCAGCAGCCAGCCTGACAGGGGGCGCGGTGGCTACACCTTC. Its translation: CASSQPDRGRGGYTF.